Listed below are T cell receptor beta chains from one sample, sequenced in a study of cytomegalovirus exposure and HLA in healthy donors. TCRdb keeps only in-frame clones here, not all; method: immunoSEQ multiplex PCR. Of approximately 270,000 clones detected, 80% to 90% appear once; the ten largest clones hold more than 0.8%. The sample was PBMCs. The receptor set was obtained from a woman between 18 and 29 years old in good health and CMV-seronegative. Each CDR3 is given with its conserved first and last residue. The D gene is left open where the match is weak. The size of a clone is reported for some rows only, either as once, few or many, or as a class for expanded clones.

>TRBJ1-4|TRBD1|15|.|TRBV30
TGTGCCTGGAGCTTAAGACAGGGGCGACGGGAAAAACTGTTTTTT
CAWSLRQGRREKLFF
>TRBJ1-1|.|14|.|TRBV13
TGTGCCAGCAGCCCCCGGGGGGTGAACACTGAAGCTTTCTTT
CASSPRGVNTEAFF
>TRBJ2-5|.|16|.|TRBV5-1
TGCGCCAGCAGCCAGCAGACCGGGGGTGGTCGGGAGACCCAGTACTTC
CASSQQTGGGRETQYF
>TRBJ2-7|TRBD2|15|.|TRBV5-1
TGCGCCAGCAGCTTGGAGGCGGGGGGAAATCGGGAGCAGTACTTC
CASSLEAGGNREQYF
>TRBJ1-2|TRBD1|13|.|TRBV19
TGTGCCAGTACCCCGGGGACAGGGGGCGGCTACACCTTC
CASTPGTGGGYTF
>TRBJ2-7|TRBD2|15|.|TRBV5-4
TGTGCCAGCAGCCCCGGGGTAGCGGGGTCCTACGAGCAGTACTTC
CASSPGVAGSYEQYF
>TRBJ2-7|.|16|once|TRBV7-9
TGTGCCAGCAGCCCGAGGGGGTCGGGTCAGCCCTACGAGCAGTACTTC
CASSPRGSGQPYEQYF
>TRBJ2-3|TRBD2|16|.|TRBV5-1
TGCGCCAGCAGCTTGTTGCCTAGCGGGAGCACAGATACGCAGTATTTT
CASSLLPSGSTDTQYF
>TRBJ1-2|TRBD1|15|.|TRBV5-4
TGTGCCAGCAGCTCTCGGGACAGGGACGGTCTAGGCTACACCTTC
CASSSRDRDGLGYTF
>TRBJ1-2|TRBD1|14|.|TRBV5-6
TGTGCCAGCAGCTTGGGCGACAGGGCCTATGGCTACACCTTC
CASSLGDRAYGYTF
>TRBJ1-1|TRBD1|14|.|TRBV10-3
TGTGCCATCAGTGAGGGGACAGGGGATACTGAAGCTTTCTTT
CAISEGTGDTEAFF
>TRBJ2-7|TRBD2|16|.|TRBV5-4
TGTGCCAGCAGCTTGGCAGCGGGGGCACTCTCCTACGAGCAGTACTTC
CASSLAAGALSYEQYF
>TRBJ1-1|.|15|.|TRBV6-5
TGTGCCAGCAGCCCCGGGACACCCATGAACACTGAAGCTTTCTTT
CASSPGTPMNTEAFF
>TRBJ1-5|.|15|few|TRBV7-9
TGTGCCAGCAGCCGAACAGGGTACGAGTATCAGCCCCAGCATTTT
CASSRTGYEYQPQHF
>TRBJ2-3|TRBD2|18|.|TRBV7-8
TGTGCCAGCAGCTTCAAATTAGCGGGGGCGGTTAGCACAGATACGCAGTATTTT
CASSFKLAGAVSTDTQYF
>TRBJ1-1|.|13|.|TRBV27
TGTGCCAGCAGTTACTCTCCGGGGGATGAAGCTTTCTTT
CASSYSPGDEAFF
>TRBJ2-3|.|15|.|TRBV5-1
TGCGCCAGCAAGTCGGGGGGCCGAAAGACAGATACGCAGTATTTT
CASKSGGRKTDTQYF
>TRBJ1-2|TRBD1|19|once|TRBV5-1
TGCGCCAGCAGCTCCCCGGGACAGGGGGTGCCCCAACTAGCCTATGGCTACACCTTC
CASSSPGQGVPQLAYGYTF
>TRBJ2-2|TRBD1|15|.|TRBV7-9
TGTGCCAGCAGCCGAGAACAGGGGCGTACCGGGGAGCTGTTTTTT
CASSREQGRTGELFF
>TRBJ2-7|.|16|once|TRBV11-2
TGTGCCAGCAGCTCCTCTCGGGGGTCGGGGGCCTACGAGCAGTACTTC
CASSSSRGSGAYEQYF
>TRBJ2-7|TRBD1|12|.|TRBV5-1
TGCGCCAGCAGCCCACAGGACAGGGAGCAGTACTTC
CASSPQDREQYF
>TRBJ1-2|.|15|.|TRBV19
TGTGCCAGTAGTATAGATGTTGAGGGTTCCCTCGGCTACACCTTC
CASSIDVEGSLGYTF
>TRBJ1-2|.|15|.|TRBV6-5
TGTGCCAGCAGTTACTCGTGGCAGGGTCATGACGGCTACACCTTC
CASSYSWQGHDGYTF
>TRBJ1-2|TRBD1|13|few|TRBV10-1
TGCGCCAGCAGTGACGACAGGGGCCAAGGCTACACCTTC
CASSDDRGQGYTF